Below are 3 T cell receptor beta chains sequenced from a single sample in a study of shared clonotypes between healthy human individuals. Repertoires were generated with immunoSEQ multiplex PCR, while TCRdb's copy carries only in-frame clones and drops some. The table has about 2,100,000 clones, roughly 91% seen once; the top ten hold about 1.8%. Naive-designated CD8 cells lacked CD45RO, were positively enriched for CCR7, and omitted terminally differentiated effector memory CD45RA+ cells. The sequencing input was naive CD8+ T cells from PBMCs. The receptor source for this set is a man in his late teens or twenties in good health. Some clones in this sample may be carry-over from other donors' samples.

This clone was counted once. The V gene is TRBV2, the J gene TRBJ2-6; D not certain. V was shortened by 3 bases and J by 0 bases, with 6 bases between the two germline ends. The CDR3 totals 15 residues. The germline V gene has CDR1 SNHLY and CDR2 FYNNEI. CDR3 sequence reads: CASSDSFSGANVLTF. The CDR3 DNA reads TGTGCCAGCAGTGACAGCTTCTCTGGGGCCAACGTCCTGACTTTC.

About this clone: Additional DNA sequences in this sample encode the identical CDR3. The chain carries TRBV9 and TRBJ2-7; 10 nucleotides match TRBD2. Trimming cost V 3 bases and J 1 base; bases outside gene matches: 1. The germline V gene has CDR1 SGDLS and CDR2 YYNGEE. This CDR3 comprises 14 residues. CDR3: CASSGTSGSYEQYF. The CDR3 DNA is TGTGCCAGCAGCGGGACTAGCGGATCCTACGAGCAGTACTTC.

In nucleotides, the CDR3 is TGTGCCAGCAGCGTAGGTCGAGCGGGAGGCGCAGATACGCAGTATTTT. It translates to CASSVGRAGGADTQYF. The J gene is TRBJ2-3, the V gene TRBV9, with TRBD2 identical over 9 bases. CDR1 SGDLS and CDR2 YYNGEE come from the germline V gene. CDR3 length: 16 residues. Trimming took 0 bases from V and 4 from J; bases not matched to a gene: 6.